The present T cell receptor beta chain was sequenced within a study of shared clonotypes between healthy human individuals. Background on the study: The study enrolled two women and a few men aged 18 to 49.

V lost 0 bases and J lost 6, with 15 bases in between. The CDR3 is made up of 16 amino acids. The V gene's germline CDR1 is SGDLS and CDR2 YYNGEE. Method: immunoSEQ multiplex PCR; TCRdb's copy keeps in-frame clones and lacks some. The sample shows roughly 1.5 million clones, roughly 98% of them seen only once. Input material: naive CD4+ T cells sorted from blood. The sample's subset: CD45RA+ positively selected. The chain employs TRBV9 and TRBJ1-4, with D tentatively TRBD1 (6 bases). The receptor was isolated from a man aged 25-45 years in good health. CDR3 residues: CASSVDPDRLYEKLFF. In DNA form, the CDR3 reads TGTGCCAGCAGCGTAGATCCCGACAGGCTCTATGAAAAACTGTTTTTT.